The 8 T cell receptor beta chains reported below all come from one sample, sequenced in a study of blood T cell repertoires in COVID-19. The table came from immunoSEQ multiplex PCR; TCRdb's copy has only in-frame clones and leaves some out. This table holds about 190,000 clones, around 80% found once. Sequencing input: peripheral blood. Source of these receptors: a woman aged 80 or older with active or convalescent COVID-19.

The chain has TRBV18 and TRBJ1-2, with D hard to call. Germline values: CDR1 KGHSH, CDR2 LQKENI. The CDR3 contains 14 residues. V lost 6 bases to trimming and J lost 3 bases, with 14 bases between them. The CDR3 loop reads CASSPVERDYGYTF. DNA for the CDR3: TGTGCCAGCTCCCCCGTGGAGCGGGACTATGGCTACACCTTC.

The chain couples TRBV2 to TRBJ2-2; no reliable D call. V was trimmed by 2 bases and J by 0 bases, leaving 7 bases between them. The CDR3 runs 15 residues. Germline CDR1 and CDR2: SNHLY and FYNNEI. The CDR3 protein is CASSELTANTGELFF. The CDR3 DNA reads as TGTGCCAGCAGTGAATTAACAGCGAACACCGGGGAGCTGTTTTTT.

The chain is built from TRBV5-5 and TRBJ2-7; TRBD2 agrees at 12 bases. The CDR3 runs to 16 residues. Germline CDR1 SGHKS, CDR2 YYEKEE (reference sequence). V lost 0 bases to trimming and J lost 3 bases; unmatched junction nucleotides: 4. CDR3 amino acids: CASSLAPTSGGYEQYF. In DNA form, the CDR3 reads TGTGCCAGCAGCTTGGCCCCGACTAGCGGGGGCTACGAGCAGTACTTC.

The chain links TRBV21-1 to TRBJ2-7; TRBD2, the table's D call, lacks a check against the DNA. TRBV21-1 is a pseudogene. The CDR3 spans 12 residues. As DNA, the CDR3 is TGTGCCACATGGGAGAGGGTTCACGAGCAGTACTTC. Its translation: CATWERVHEQYF.

This chain links TRBV7-6 with TRBJ2-1, with 9 nucleotides matching TRBD2. The CDR3 contains 15 residues. Germline V lookup: CDR1 SGHVS, CDR2 FNYEAQ. V lost 5 bases and J lost 7; bases outside the gene matches: 9. CDR3 DNA sequence: TGTGCCAGCAGCGAACTGGGACTAGCTAGAAATGAGCAGTTCTTC. Its translation is CASSELGLARNEQFF.

The genes are TRBV25-1 and TRBJ2-7, with 7 bases fitting TRBD1. Trimming at V came to 4 bases and at J to 3 bases, leaving 6 bases not matched to a gene. In germline, CDR1 is MGHDK, CDR2 SYGVNS. This CDR3 contains 14 residues. The CDR3 nucleotides read TGTGCCAGCAGTGGAACCGGGACAGTCTACGAGCAGTACTTC. It specifies CASSGTGTVYEQYF.

J is TRBJ1-1 and V is TRBV27; no definite D call. Between the trimmed V and J ends, which lost 3 bases and 5 bases, there was a span of 10 bases. CDR1 and CDR2 (germline): MNHEY, SMNVEV (reference sequence). The CDR3 is 13 amino acids. The CDR3 spells CASSFEGWTEAFF. The CDR3, as DNA: TGTGCCAGCAGTTTCGAGGGATGGACTGAAGCTTTCTTT.

The chain links TRBV9 to TRBJ1-4, with a tentative D call TRBD1 (6 bases). There are 15 residues in the CDR3. V was clipped by 0 bases and J by 8 bases, with 14 bases between them. The germline V gene encodes CDR1 SGDLS and CDR2 YYNGEE. The CDR3 reads CASSVATGLGEKLFF. The CDR3 bases are TGTGCCAGCAGCGTAGCTACAGGGCTGGGAGAAAAACTGTTTTTT.